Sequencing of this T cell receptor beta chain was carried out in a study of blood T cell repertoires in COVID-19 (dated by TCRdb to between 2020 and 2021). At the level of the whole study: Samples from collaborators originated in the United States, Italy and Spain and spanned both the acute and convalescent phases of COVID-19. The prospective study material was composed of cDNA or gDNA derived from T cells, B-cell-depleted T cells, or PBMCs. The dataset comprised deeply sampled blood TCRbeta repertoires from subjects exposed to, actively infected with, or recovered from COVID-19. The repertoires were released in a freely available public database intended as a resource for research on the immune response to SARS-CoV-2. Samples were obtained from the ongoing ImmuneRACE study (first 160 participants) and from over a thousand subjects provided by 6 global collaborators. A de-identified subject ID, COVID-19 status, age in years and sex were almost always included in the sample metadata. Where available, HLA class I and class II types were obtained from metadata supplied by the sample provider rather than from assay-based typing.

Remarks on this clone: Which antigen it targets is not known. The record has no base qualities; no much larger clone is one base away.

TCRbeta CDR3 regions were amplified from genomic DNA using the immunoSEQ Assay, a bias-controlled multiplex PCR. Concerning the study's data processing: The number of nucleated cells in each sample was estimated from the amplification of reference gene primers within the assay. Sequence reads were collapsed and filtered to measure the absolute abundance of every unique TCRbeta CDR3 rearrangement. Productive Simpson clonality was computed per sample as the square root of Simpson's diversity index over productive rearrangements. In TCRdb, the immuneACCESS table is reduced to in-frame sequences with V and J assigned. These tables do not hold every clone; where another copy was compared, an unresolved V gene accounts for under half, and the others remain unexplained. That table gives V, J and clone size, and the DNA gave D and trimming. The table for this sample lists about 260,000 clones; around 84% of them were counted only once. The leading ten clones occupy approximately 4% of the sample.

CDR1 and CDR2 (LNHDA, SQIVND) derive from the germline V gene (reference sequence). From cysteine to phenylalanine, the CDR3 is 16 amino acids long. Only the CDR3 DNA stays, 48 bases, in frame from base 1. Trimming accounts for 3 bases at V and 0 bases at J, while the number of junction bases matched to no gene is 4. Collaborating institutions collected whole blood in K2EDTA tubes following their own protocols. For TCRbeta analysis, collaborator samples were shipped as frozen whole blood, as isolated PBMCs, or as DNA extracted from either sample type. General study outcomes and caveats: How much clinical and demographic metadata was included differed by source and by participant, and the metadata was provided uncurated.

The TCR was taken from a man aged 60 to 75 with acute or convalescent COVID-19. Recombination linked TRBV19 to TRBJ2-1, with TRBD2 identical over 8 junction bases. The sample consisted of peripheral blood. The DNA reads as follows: TGTGCCAGTAGTATGTTTGCGGGGGGCTCCTACAATGAGCAGTTCTTC. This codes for CASSMFAGGSYNEQFF.